What follows are 13 T cell receptor beta chains derived from one specimen sequenced in a study of cytomegalovirus exposure and HLA in healthy donors. TCRdb's copy holds only in-frame clones and misses some; the assay was immunoSEQ multiplex PCR. The sample has 110,000 or so clones, approximately 86% seen once. The source material was PBMCs. The receptors come from a woman aged 18-29 years in good health and CMV-seropositive.

This sequence joins TRBV6-5 and TRBJ2-5; D not certain. The CDR3 runs to 12 residues. The V end lost 4 bases, the J end lost 5 bases, and 8 bases lay between the germline ends. The germline gives CDR1 MNHEY, CDR2 SVGAGI. CDR3 sequence reads: CASSSGWETQYF. The CDR3 bases are TGTGCCAGCAGTTCAGGCTGGGAGACCCAGTACTTC.

The chain links TRBV10-3 to TRBJ2-1; 9 nucleotides agree with TRBD2. In germline, CDR1 is ENHRY, CDR2 SYGVKD. Trimming took 3 bases from V and 1 from J; bases not matched to a gene: 7. The CDR3 has 17 residues. The CDR3 reads CAISDDISGRSYNEQFF. Here the CDR3 DNA reads TGTGCCATCAGTGATGATATCAGCGGGAGGTCCTACAATGAGCAGTTCTTC.

This clone was seen just once. The chain joins TRBV5-1 to TRBJ2-5, with D possibly being TRBD2 (6 bases). Looked up from germline, CDR1 is SGHRS and CDR2 is YFSETQ. The CDR3 has 14 residues. Trimming took 4 bases from V and 2 from J, leaving 12 bases between them. CDR3 DNA sequence: TGCGCCAGCAGCAAAGCGGGCTTACAAGAGACCCAGTACTTC. This translates into CASSKAGLQETQYF.

The genes are TRBV7-8 and TRBJ2-1, with D maybe TRBD2 (5 bases). The V end lost 5 bases, the J end lost 0 bases, and 8 bases lay between the germline ends. Germline V lookup: CDR1 SGHVS, CDR2 FQNEAQ. The CDR3 consists of 14 residues. The CDR3 region is CASSLDSSYNEQFF. CDR3 nucleotides: TGTGCCAGCAGCCTGGACTCCTCCTACAATGAGCAGTTCTTC.

V usage is TRBV27 and J usage is TRBJ1-2, with D possibly TRBD1 on 6 matching bases. CDR3 length: 13 residues. The germline V and J ends were trimmed by 4 bases and 5 bases, with 11 bases remaining between them. Germline V CDR1 and CDR2: MNHEY, SMNVEV (reference sequence). The CDR3, as DNA: TGTGCCAGCAGTTCTCCTGGACAGTATGGCTACACCTTC. Translation gives CASSSPGQYGYTF.

A few counts support this clone. V is TRBV28 and J is TRBJ1-2; 7 positions agree with TRBD1. The V gene's germline CDR1 is MDHEN and CDR2 SYDVKM. The V gene end was trimmed by 6 bases and the J gene end by 6 bases; junction bases not matched to a gene: 10. This CDR3 comprises 14 residues. The chain's CDR3 is CASRPVTGTDGYTF. The DNA for the CDR3 is TGTGCCAGCAGGCCGGTGACAGGGACAGATGGCTACACCTTC.

The CDR3 DNA follows: TGCAGCGTTGAAGGGCGGAGCGGGGAGCTGTTTTTT. This codes for CSVEGRSGELFF. The chain combines TRBV29-1 with TRBJ2-2; the D is unclear. Germline V lookup: CDR1 SQVTM, CDR2 ANQGSEA. V lost 1 base and J 7 bases, leaving 7 bases between the germline ends. The CDR3 covers 12 residues.

The chain couples TRBV5-4 to TRBJ1-3; D is possibly TRBD1 (6 bases). Trimming cost V 1 base and J 0 bases, with 11 bases left between them. Per the germline V gene, CDR1 is SGHNT and CDR2 is YYREEE (reference sequence). The CDR3 has 16 residues. The CDR3 loop reads CASSLRGGPSGNTIYF. The CDR3 bases are TGTGCCAGCAGCTTGAGAGGGGGACCCTCTGGAAACACCATATATTTT.

This clone was detected once. This sequence joins TRBV29-1 and TRBJ2-2, with D perhaps matching TRBD1 (7 bases). Per the germline V gene, CDR1 is SQVTM and CDR2 is ANQGSEA. V was clipped by 6 bases and J by 2 bases, with 10 bases between them. CDR3 length: 13 residues. In DNA form, the CDR3 reads TGCAGCGTCAGGGGGGCCAACACCGGGGAGCTGTTTTTT. This gives the protein CSVRGANTGELFF.

The chain is built from TRBV27 and TRBJ2-5, with 7 bases identical to TRBD2. V lost 6 bases, J lost 5 bases, and 6 bases stayed unmatched. CDR1 MNHEY and CDR2 SMNVEV come from the germline V gene (reference sequence). CDR3 length equals 13 residues. The chain's CDR3 is CASRGGVHETQYF. The CDR3, as DNA: TGTGCCAGCAGGGGGGGGGTCCATGAGACCCAGTACTTC.

There are many counts of this clone. The chain carries TRBV6-1 and TRBJ2-6; D may be TRBD1 (6 bases). Per the germline V gene, CDR1 is MNHNS and CDR2 is SASEGT. The V end lost 3 bases, the J end lost 2 bases, and 8 bases lay between the germline ends. The CDR3 spans 15 residues. As DNA, the CDR3 is TGTGCCAGCAGTGATGAGGGGGCTGGGGCCAACGTCCTGACTTTC. Protein: CASSDEGAGANVLTF.

The chain combines TRBV2 with TRBJ2-1, with D possibly matching TRBD2 (5 bases). This CDR3 comprises 15 residues. With 1 base removed from V and 3 bases from J, the gap between germline ends came to 10 bases. CDR1 SNHLY and CDR2 FYNNEI come from the germline V gene. The CDR3 spells CASSEDGSSYNEQFF. The DNA of the CDR3 is TGTGCCAGCAGTGAAGATGGGAGTAGCTACAATGAGCAGTTCTTC.

The gene calls are TRBV5-1 and TRBJ1-1; 9 bases are a match to TRBD1. J lost 2 bases, V lost 5 bases, and 7 bases had no gene match. The CDR3 runs 15 residues. The germline CDR1 and CDR2 sequences are SGHRS and YFSETQ. DNA of the CDR3: TGCGCCAGCAGTGGGACAGGGCGGGGAAACACTGAAGCTTTCTTT. Translated: CASSGTGRGNTEAFF.